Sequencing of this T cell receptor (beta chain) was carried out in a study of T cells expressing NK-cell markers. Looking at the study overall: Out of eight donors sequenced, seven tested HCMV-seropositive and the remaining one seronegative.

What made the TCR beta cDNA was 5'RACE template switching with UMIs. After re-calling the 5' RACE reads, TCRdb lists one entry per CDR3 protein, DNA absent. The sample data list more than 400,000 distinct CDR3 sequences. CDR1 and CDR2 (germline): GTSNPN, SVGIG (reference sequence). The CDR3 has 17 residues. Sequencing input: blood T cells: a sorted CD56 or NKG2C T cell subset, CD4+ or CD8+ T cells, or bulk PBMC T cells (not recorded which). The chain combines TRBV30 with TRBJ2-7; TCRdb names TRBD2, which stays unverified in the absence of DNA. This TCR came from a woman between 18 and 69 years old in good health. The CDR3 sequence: CAWSVKRLAGVTYEQYF.